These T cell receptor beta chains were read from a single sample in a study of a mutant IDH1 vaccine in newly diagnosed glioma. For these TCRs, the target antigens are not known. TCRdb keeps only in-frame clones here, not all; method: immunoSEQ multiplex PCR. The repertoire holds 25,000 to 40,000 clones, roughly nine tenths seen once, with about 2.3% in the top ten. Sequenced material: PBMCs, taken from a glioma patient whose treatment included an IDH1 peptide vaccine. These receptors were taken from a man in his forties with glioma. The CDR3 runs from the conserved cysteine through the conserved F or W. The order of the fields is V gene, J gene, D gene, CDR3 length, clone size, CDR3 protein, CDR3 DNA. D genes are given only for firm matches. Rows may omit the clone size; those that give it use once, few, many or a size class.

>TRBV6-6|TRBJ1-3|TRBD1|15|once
CASTWTGGTGNTIYF
TGTGCCAGCACCTGGACAGGGGGCACTGGAAACACCATATATTTT
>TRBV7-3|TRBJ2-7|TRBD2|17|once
CASSRGGSGTTNYEQYF
TGTGCCAGCAGCCGTGGGGGATCCGGGACTACGAACTACGAGCAGTACTTC
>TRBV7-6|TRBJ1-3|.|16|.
CASSSRTVSSGNTIYF
TGTGCCAGCAGCTCACGGACGGTAAGCTCTGGAAACACCATATATTTT
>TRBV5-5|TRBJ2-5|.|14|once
CASSQTRSLETQYF
TGTGCCAGCAGCCAGACGAGGAGCCTAGAGACCCAGTACTTC
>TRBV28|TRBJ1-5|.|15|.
CASSFSLGIAQPQHF
TGTGCCAGCAGTTTCTCTCTGGGGATAGCTCAGCCCCAGCATTTT
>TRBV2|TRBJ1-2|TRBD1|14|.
CASSEKGGSYGYTF
TGTGCCAGCAGTGAAAAAGGGGGCTCCTATGGCTACACCTTC
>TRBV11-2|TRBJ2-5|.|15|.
CASSSNGGLQETQYF
TGTGCCAGCAGCAGCAACGGGGGCCTCCAAGAGACCCAGTACTTC
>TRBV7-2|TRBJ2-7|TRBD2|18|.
CASSSSPGTSGRGHEQYF
TGTGCCAGCAGCTCGAGTCCCGGGACTAGCGGGAGGGGCCACGAGCAGTACTTC
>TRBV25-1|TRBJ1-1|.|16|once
CASSEYTGRVNTEAFF
TGTGCCAGCAGTGAATATACAGGGAGAGTGAACACTGAAGCTTTCTTT
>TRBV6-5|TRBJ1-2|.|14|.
CASKLSEGTWGYTF
TGTGCCAGCAAACTCTCGGAAGGGACCTGGGGCTACACCTTC